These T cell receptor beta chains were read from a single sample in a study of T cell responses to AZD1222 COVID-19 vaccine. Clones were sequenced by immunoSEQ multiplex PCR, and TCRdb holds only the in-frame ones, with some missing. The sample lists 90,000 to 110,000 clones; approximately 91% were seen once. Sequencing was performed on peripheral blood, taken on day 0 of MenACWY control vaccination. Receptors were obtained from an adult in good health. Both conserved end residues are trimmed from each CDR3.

CDR3: ASSPTGQGVYEQY; J: TRBJ2-7; V: TRBV6-5
CDR3: ASSRTRPGDYNSPLH; J: TRBJ1-6; V: TRBV6-6
CDR3: ASSDSQNEKLF; J: TRBJ1-4; V: TRBV28
CDR3: ASSLGTGVRSYNEQF; J: TRBJ2-1; V: TRBV11-3
CDR3: ASSGETEAF; J: TRBJ1-1; V: TRBV2
CDR3: AWGGTYEQY; J: TRBJ2-7; V: TRBV30
CDR3: ASSIPGTLGNQPQH; J: TRBJ1-5; V: TRBV19
CDR3: ASSLGGLGSYEQY; J: TRBJ2-7; V: TRBV5-4
CDR3: ASSQAQPRGIGGYT; J: TRBJ1-2; V: TRBV4-2
CDR3: ASKDGVNTEAF; J: TRBJ1-1; V: TRBV6-5
CDR3: ASSESGRGGVSETQY; J: TRBJ2-5; V: TRBV2
CDR3: ASSRDYQETQY; J: TRBJ2-5; V: TRBV2
CDR3: ASSSNPATGQGGNTIY; J: TRBJ1-3; V: TRBV27
CDR3: ASSQTTGSTDTQY; J: TRBJ2-3; V: TRBV3-1/TRBV3-2
CDR3: ASGEGTASGYT; J: TRBJ1-2; V: TRBV19
CDR3: ASRPRGGLAGYNEQF; J: TRBJ2-1; V: TRBV19
CDR3: ASSMRGTANTEAF; J: TRBJ1-1; V: TRBV19
CDR3: ASSQDSGPETQY; J: TRBJ2-5; V: TRBV4-2
CDR3: ASSRNRVTYEQY; J: TRBJ2-7; V: TRBV11-1
CDR3: ASTGTSGLGELF; J: TRBJ2-2; V: TRBV2
CDR3: ASSHPRTGGDSPLH; J: TRBJ1-6; V: TRBV11-2
CDR3: ASSLEKGVGGYT; J: TRBJ1-2; V: TRBV7-9
CDR3: ASSPRGFGGQPQH; J: TRBJ1-5; V: TRBV6-5
CDR3: ATGGVQETQY; J: TRBJ2-5; V: TRBV10-3
CDR3: ASSISGGDRETQY; J: TRBJ2-5; V: TRBV19
CDR3: ASRPQYTADQPQH; J: TRBJ1-5; V: TRBV6-5
CDR3: ASSIVGSLGSQPQH; J: TRBJ1-5; V: TRBV19
CDR3: ASSPPETRGSEKLF; J: TRBJ1-4; V: TRBV18
CDR3: ASSLEAGGSYEQY; J: TRBJ2-7; V: TRBV7-8
CDR3: ATSVRGNTEAF; J: TRBJ1-1; V: TRBV24-1
CDR3: ASSFTVSGEQY; J: TRBJ2-7; V: TRBV12-3/TRBV12-4
CDR3: ASSEAGRYEQY; J: TRBJ2-7; V: TRBV6-1
CDR3: ASGAGDRVSLAF; J: TRBJ1-1; V: TRBV10-3
CDR3: ASSVKGDAYNEQF; J: TRBJ2-1; V: TRBV9
CDR3: ASSPLAPLYATNTGELF; J: TRBJ2-2; V: TRBV18
CDR3: ASSLYEQY; J: TRBJ2-7; V: TRBV12-3/TRBV12-4
CDR3: ASSQASSSYEQY; J: TRBJ2-7; V: TRBV3-1/TRBV3-2
CDR3: ASSQDGGGTEAF; J: TRBJ1-1; V: TRBV4-3
CDR3: ASSQIAGGGETQY; J: TRBJ2-5; V: TRBV4-3
CDR3: ASSSWGRIGSYEQY; J: TRBJ2-7; V: TRBV19
CDR3: ASSANGDGDTQY; J: TRBJ2-3; V: TRBV7-9
CDR3: ATSDQGLAETKAGELF; J: TRBJ2-2; V: TRBV24-1
CDR3: ASSPSLGVRDEKLF; J: TRBJ1-4; V: TRBV13
CDR3: ASSQVPGGFTDTQY; J: TRBJ2-3; V: TRBV4-1
CDR3: ASSPLGGGTGELF; J: TRBJ2-2; V: TRBV7-9
CDR3: ASRDRGQETQY; J: TRBJ2-5; V: TRBV5-1
CDR3: ASSLGEITDTQY; J: TRBJ2-3; V: TRBV5-1
CDR3: ASSISPGQGSSYEQY; J: TRBJ2-7; V: TRBV19
CDR3: ASSPVATGPYEQY; J: TRBJ2-7; V: TRBV18
CDR3: ASTEGTSGTDTQY; J: TRBJ2-3; V: TRBV25-1
CDR3: ASSVGITGPDRVQH; J: TRBJ1-6; V: TRBV9
CDR3: ASARTGSYGYT; J: TRBJ1-2; V: TRBV12-3/TRBV12-4
CDR3: ASTVGKGNNEQF; J: TRBJ2-1; V: TRBV28
CDR3: ASSYEGGYTGELF; J: TRBJ2-2; V: TRBV6-2/TRBV6-3
CDR3: ASSAQQGGNGYT; J: TRBJ1-2; V: TRBV27
CDR3: ASSDPGTGIYEQF; J: TRBJ2-1; V: TRBV6-2/TRBV6-3